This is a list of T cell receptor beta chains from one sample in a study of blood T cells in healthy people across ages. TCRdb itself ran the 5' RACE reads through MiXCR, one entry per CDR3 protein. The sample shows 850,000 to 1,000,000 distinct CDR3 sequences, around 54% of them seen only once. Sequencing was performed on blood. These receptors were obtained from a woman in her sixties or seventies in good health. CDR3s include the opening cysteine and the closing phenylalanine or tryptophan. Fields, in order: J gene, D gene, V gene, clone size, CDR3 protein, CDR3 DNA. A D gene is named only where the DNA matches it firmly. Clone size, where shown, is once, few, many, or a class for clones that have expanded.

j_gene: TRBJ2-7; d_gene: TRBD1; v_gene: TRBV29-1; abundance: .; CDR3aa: CSVEDDRAEQYF; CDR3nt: TGCAGCGTTGAAGACGACAGGGCCGAGCAGTACTTC
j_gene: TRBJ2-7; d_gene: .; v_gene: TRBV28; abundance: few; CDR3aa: CASSRGPDLSYEQYF; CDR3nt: TGTGCCAGCAGCCGGGGACCCGATCTCTCCTACGAGCAGTACTTC
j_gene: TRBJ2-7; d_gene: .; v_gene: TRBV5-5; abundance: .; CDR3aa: CASSLGGAKVGYEQYF; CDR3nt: TGTGCCAGCAGCTTGGGGGGGGCTAAAGTCGGTTACGAGCAGTACTTC
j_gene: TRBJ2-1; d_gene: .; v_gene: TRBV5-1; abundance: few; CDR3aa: CASSLASNSYNEQFF; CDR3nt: TGCGCCAGCAGCTTGGCCAGCAACTCCTACAATGAGCAGTTCTTC
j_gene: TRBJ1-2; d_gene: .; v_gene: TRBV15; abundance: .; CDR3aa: CATSPSVGAATNYGYTF; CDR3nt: TGTGCCACCAGCCCGTCAGTTGGGGCAGCAACTAACTATGGCTACACCTTC
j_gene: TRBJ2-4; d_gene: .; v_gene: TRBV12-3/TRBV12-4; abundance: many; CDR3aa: CASSYGVAKNIQYF; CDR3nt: TGTGCCAGCAGTTATGGGGTAGCCAAAAACATTCAGTACTTC
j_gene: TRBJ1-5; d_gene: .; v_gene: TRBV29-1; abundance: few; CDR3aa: CSAAGVNSNQPQHF; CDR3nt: TGCAGCGCTGCAGGAGTAAATAGCAATCAGCCCCAGCATTTT
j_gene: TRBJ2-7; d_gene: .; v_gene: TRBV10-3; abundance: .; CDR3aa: CAISAGNEQYF; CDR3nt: TGTGCCATCAGTGCCGGGAATGAGCAGTACTTC
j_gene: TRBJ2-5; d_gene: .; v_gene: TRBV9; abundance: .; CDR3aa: CASSQEMSETRYF; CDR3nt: TGTGCCAGCAGCCAAGAGATGTCAGAGACCCGGTACTTC
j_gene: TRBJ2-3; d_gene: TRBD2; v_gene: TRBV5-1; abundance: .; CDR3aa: CASSVGGRAEDTQYF; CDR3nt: TGCGCCAGCAGCGTCGGCGGGAGGGCCGAAGATACGCAGTATTTT
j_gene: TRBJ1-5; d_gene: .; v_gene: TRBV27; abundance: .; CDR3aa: CASSLWGSRNQPQHF; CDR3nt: TGTGCCAGCAGTTTATGGGGGTCTCGCAATCAGCCCCAGCATTTT
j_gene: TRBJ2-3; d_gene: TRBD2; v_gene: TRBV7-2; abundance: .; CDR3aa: CASSLLPAGSTDTQYF; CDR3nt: TGTGCCAGCAGCTTACTGCCAGCGGGGAGCACAGATACGCAGTATTTT
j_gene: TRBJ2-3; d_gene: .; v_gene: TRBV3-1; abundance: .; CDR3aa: CASSRATLGTQYF; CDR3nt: TGTGCCAGCAGCCGCGCAACCCTGGGTACGCAGTATTTT
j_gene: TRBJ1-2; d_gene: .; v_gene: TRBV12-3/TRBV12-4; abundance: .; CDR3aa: CASSLGDGCTF; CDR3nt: TGTGCCAGCAGTTTGGGGGATGGCTGCACCTTC
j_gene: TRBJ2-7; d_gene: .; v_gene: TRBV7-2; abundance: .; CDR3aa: CASSLPRLDVGYEQYF; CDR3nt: TGTGCCAGCAGCTTACCCCGACTAGATGTCGGCTACGAGCAGTACTTC
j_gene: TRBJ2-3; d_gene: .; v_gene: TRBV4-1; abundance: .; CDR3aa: CASSPGISQGTDTQYF; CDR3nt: TGCGCCAGCAGCCCGGGAATCTCTCAAGGCACAGATACGCAGTATTTT
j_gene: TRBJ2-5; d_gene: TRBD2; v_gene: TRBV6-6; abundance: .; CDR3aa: CASSSTSGRSGGTQYF; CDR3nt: TGTGCCAGCAGTTCTACTAGCGGGAGGTCCGGAGGGACCCAGTACTTC
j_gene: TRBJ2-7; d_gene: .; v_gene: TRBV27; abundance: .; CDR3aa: CASQGLLTYNEQYF; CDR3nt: TGTGCCAGCCAGGGACTGCTAACCTACAATGAGCAGTACTTC
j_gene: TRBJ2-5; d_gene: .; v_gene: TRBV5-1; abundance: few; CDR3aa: CASSSGSFRGTQYF; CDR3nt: TGCGCCAGCAGTAGTGGATCTTTTCGTGGGACCCAGTACTTC
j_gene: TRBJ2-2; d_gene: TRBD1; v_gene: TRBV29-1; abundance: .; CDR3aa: CSVEENRGTGELFF; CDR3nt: TGCAGCGTTGAAGAGAACAGGGGCACCGGGGAGCTGTTTTTT
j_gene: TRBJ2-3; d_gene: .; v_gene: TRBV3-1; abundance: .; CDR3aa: CASSRNYLRDTQYF; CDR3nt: TGTGCCAGCAGCCGGAACTACTTGCGGGATACGCAGTATTTT